The 7 T cell receptor beta chains below come from one sample, sequenced in a study of a mutant IDH1 vaccine in newly diagnosed glioma. Antigen specificity for these receptors is unknown. As to time point: week 5, during vaccination. What each vaccine dose contained was 300 ug of mutant IDH1 20-mer peptide, accompanied by topical imiquimod. Data came from immunoSEQ multiplex PCR; TCRdb stores just in-frame clones and leaves some out. This table holds tens of thousands of clones, approximately 80% found once. Sequenced here: PBMCs, sampled from a glioma patient whose treatment included an IDH1 peptide vaccine. Receptor source: a middle-aged man with glioma.

The V gene is TRBV25-1, the J gene TRBJ1-5; the D is unclear. Germline V CDR1 and CDR2: MGHDK, SYGVNS. V was pared by 8 bases and J by 8 bases, with 13 bases between. This CDR3 is built from 12 residues. CDR3 nucleotides: TGTGCCAGCGGAAGACCCTGCAAGCCCCAGCATTTT. Translating gives CASGRPCKPQHF.

The chain links TRBV6-5 to TRBJ2-7; 7 positions match TRBD1. The ends lost 6 bases at V and 4 bases at J; junction bases unmatched: 9. Per the germline V gene, CDR1 is MNHEY and CDR2 is SVGAGI. The length of the CDR3 is 14 residues. The CDR3 DNA is TGTGCCAGCAGGGGACAGTTACCCCCTTACGAGCAGTACTTC. Translated: CASRGQLPPYEQYF.

The chain recombines TRBV19 with TRBJ1-1, with D possibly TRBD1 on 6 matching bases. V lost 6 bases and J lost 0, with 17 bases in between. The CDR3 contains 16 residues. Germline-derived CDR1 and CDR2 are LNHDA and SQIVND (reference sequence). The CDR3 coding sequence is TGTGCCAGTAGCCGTAGGGGGGTTCTTATGAACACTGAAGCTTTCTTT. This translates into CASSRRGVLMNTEAFF.

The gene calls are TRBV2 and TRBJ2-1; 8 bases are shared with TRBD1. Germline trimming cut 8 bases from V and 2 bases from J; bases unmatched to any gene: 2. The CDR3 runs to 13 residues. In germline, CDR1 is SNHLY, CDR2 FYNNEI. The DNA of the CDR3 is TGTGCCAGCGGACAGGGACCCTACAATGAGCAGTTCTTC. Its protein product is CASGQGPYNEQFF. Together with reference TRBV2 and TRBJ2-1, the CDR3 gives the full variable domain: EPEVTQTPSHQVTQMGQEVILRCVPISNHLYFYWYRQILGQKVEFLVSFYNNEISEKSEIFDDQFSVERPDGSNFTLKIRSTKLEDSAMYFCASGQGPYNEQFFGPGTRLTVL.

The CDR3 sequence: CASSLEGGGTYEQYF. The CDR3 DNA is TGCGCCAGCAGCCTGGAAGGGGGGGGAACCTACGAGCAGTACTTC. The J gene is TRBJ2-7, the V gene TRBV4-3; D possibly corresponds to TRBD2 (7 bases). Germline V CDR1 and CDR2: LGHNA, YSLEER. Trimming stripped 4 bases from V and 2 bases from J, with 15 bases between. The CDR3 is made up of 15 amino acids.

This clone ranks as medium-sized (0.01 to 0.1%). The rearrangement links TRBV11-3 to TRBJ2-2; 10 nucleotides align to TRBD1. The CDR3 loop spans 14 amino acids. CDR1 and CDR2 (germline): SGHNT, YENEEA. The J segment lost 7 bases and the V segment lost 5 bases, leaving 4 bases of the junction unmatched. This chain's CDR3 is CASSIGTGDGELFF. For the CDR3, the DNA is TGTGCCAGCAGCATCGGGACAGGGGACGGGGAGCTGTTTTTT.

The V and J genes are TRBV30 and TRBJ2-3, with D perhaps TRBD1 (6 bases). The germline gives CDR1 GTSNPN, CDR2 SVGIG (reference sequence). CDR3 size: 14 residues. The V end was cut by 7 bases, the J end by 3 bases, with 17 bases between. The CDR3 spells CASLNKGQTDTQYF. The CDR3 DNA is TGTGCCTCACTCAACAAAGGACAGACAGATACGCAGTATTTT.